These 24 T cell receptor beta chains were sequenced from one sample in a study of blood T cell repertoires in COVID-19. The data were produced by immunoSEQ multiplex PCR, yet TCRdb's version contains in-frame clones alone and is incomplete. The table records some 83,000 clones, about 86% of them present only once. The sequencing sample was made of peripheral blood. All receptors come from a man older than 75 in a cohort sampled during active COVID-19.

The chain employs TRBV2 and TRBJ1-1; D is perhaps TRBD1 (6 bases). CDR3 size: 13 residues. V was cut by 7 bases and J by 5 bases, with 14 bases left in between. Germline CDR1 SNHLY, CDR2 FYNNEI. DNA of the CDR3: TGTGCCAGCAAACAGGGTCTTTGGACTGAAGCTTTCTTT. It encodes CASKQGLWTEAFF.

The chain combines TRBV10-3 with TRBJ2-4; D possibly corresponds to TRBD1 (6 bases). Trimming pared 2 bases from V and 0 bases from J, leaving 11 bases between. CDR1 and CDR2 from the germline V gene are ENHRY and SYGVKD. This CDR3 is built from 16 residues. The chain's CDR3 is CAISESQGLAKNIQYF. The CDR3 DNA reads TGTGCCATCAGTGAGAGCCAGGGGCTAGCCAAAAACATTCAGTACTTC.

This chain connects TRBV11-2 to TRBJ1-4, with TRBD1 as a possible D gene (6 bases). CDR1 SGHAT and CDR2 FQNNGV come from the germline V gene. Trimming cost V 3 bases and J 4 bases, with 15 bases left between them. CDR3 length: 16 amino acids. This CDR3 is CASSLGTTEGNEKLFF. DNA of the CDR3: TGTGCCAGCAGCTTGGGGACAACTGAGGGTAATGAAAAACTGTTTTTT.

The CDR3: CASRRGAGSPSGANVLTF. As DNA, the CDR3 is TGTGCCAGCAGACGGGGGGCAGGCTCGCCTTCTGGGGCCAACGTCCTGACTTTC. The V gene is TRBV27, the J gene TRBJ2-6; D might be TRBD2 (7 bases). The germline CDR1 and CDR2 sequences are MNHEY and SMNVEV (reference sequence). The CDR3 is 18 residues long. The V and J ends lost 6 bases and 1 base respectively, with 19 bases between them.

The chain is built from TRBV11-2 and TRBJ2-1; the match to TRBD2 covers 8 bases. In germline, CDR1 is SGHAT, CDR2 FQNNGV. This CDR3 is built from 13 residues. With V trimmed by 5 bases and J by 7 bases, 4 bases remained unmatched. CDR3 sequence reads: CASSTGGGNEQFF. CDR3 coding DNA: TGTGCCAGCAGCACGGGAGGGGGGAATGAGCAGTTCTTC.

The rearrangement links TRBV5-6 to TRBJ2-5, with TRBD1 matching 10 bases. The V gene end was trimmed by 3 bases and the J gene end by 5 bases; junction bases not matched to a gene: 10. Looked up from germline, CDR1 is SGHDT and CDR2 is YYEEEE. The CDR3 is made up of 16 amino acids. The CDR3 loop reads CASSWAGQGLRETQYF. CDR3 bases: TGTGCCAGCAGCTGGGCGGGACAGGGGTTAAGGGAGACCCAGTACTTC.

V gene TRBV15 combines with J gene TRBJ2-3; 8 positions agree with TRBD1. The CDR3 spans 17 residues. Germline-derived CDR1 and CDR2 are LNHNV and YYDKDF (reference sequence). The V gene end was trimmed by 4 bases and the J gene end by 2 bases; junction bases not matched to a gene: 11. This chain's CDR3 is CATSTSGTGSYTDTQYF. The CDR3 nucleotides are TGTGCCACCAGCACGTCCGGGACAGGCTCTTACACAGATACGCAGTATTTT.

The V gene is TRBV4-3, the J gene TRBJ2-7; D is perhaps TRBD1 (6 bases). V was shortened by 3 bases and J by 6 bases, with 15 bases between the two germline ends. Germline CDR1 and CDR2: LGHNA and YSLEER. The CDR3 is made up of 14 amino acids. In nucleotides, the CDR3 is TGCGCCAGCAGCCAGGACAGTTCCCTATCCGAGCAGTACTTC. It encodes CASSQDSSLSEQYF.

This sequence joins TRBV27 and TRBJ2-2; 10 bases map to TRBD2. V shed 5 bases, J shed 6 bases, and the junction held 9 bases outside the gene matches. Germline-derived CDR1 and CDR2 are MNHEY and SMNVEV (reference sequence). This CDR3 region has 16 residues. The CDR3 here is CASSTVSLAGPGELFF. The CDR3 DNA is TGTGCCAGCAGTACGGTGTCACTAGCGGGGCCCGGGGAGCTGTTTTTT.

The CDR3 loop is CASSGGDTAIPGELFF. The CDR3, as DNA: TGTGCCAGCAGCGGGGGGGACACTGCAATTCCCGGGGAGCTGTTTTTT. The rearrangement links TRBV5-5 to TRBJ2-2; maybe TRBD2 (7 bases). CDR1 SGHKS and CDR2 YYEKEE come from the germline V gene (reference sequence). Deletions cut 4 bases from V and 6 bases from J, with 19 bases between. This CDR3 is 16 amino acids long.

The J gene is TRBJ1-1, the V gene TRBV4-3, with 7 positions matching TRBD1. The ends lost 6 bases at V and 1 base at J; junction bases unmatched: 8. Germline CDR1 is LGHNA and CDR2 is YSLEER. This CDR3 has 15 amino acids. The CDR3: CASRPGQGGNTEAFF. CDR3 nucleotide sequence: TGCGCCAGCAGGCCAGGGCAGGGGGGGAACACTGAAGCTTTCTTT.

The gene calls are TRBV5-4 and TRBJ2-7, with 11 bases fitting TRBD2. Per the germline V gene, CDR1 is SGHNT and CDR2 is YYREEE (reference sequence). V dropped 7 bases and J dropped 6; count of bases not matched to a gene: 6. CDR3 size: 13 residues. The CDR3 here is CASGSGGAPEQYV. The CDR3, as DNA: TGTGCCAGCGGTAGCGGGGGGGCTCCCGAGCAGTACGTC.

The J gene is TRBJ2-1, the V gene TRBV7-2; D gene uncertain. CDR1 is SGHTA, CDR2 FQGNSA, per germline. The CDR3 covers 11 residues. Trimming took off 7 bases at V and 8 bases at J, with 9 bases between the two ends. The CDR3, as DNA: TGTGCCAGCACCCTTTCTGATGAGCAGTTCTTC. It is translated as CASTLSDEQFF.

This chain joins TRBV9 and TRBJ1-2, with D perhaps TRBD1 (5 bases). Trimming shortened V by 4 bases and J by 6 bases, and 16 bases separated the two germline ends. Looked up from germline, CDR1 is SGDLS and CDR2 is YYNGEE. The CDR3 has 14 residues. In DNA form, the CDR3 reads TGTGCCAGCAGCCCCGGAGTCCAGGGTGATGGCTACACCTTC. Translating gives CASSPGVQGDGYTF.

This clone has only one observation. The rearrangement uses TRBV7-2 and TRBJ2-1; D is unresolved. Germline V lookup: CDR1 SGHTA, CDR2 FQGNSA. V lost 7 bases, J lost 0 bases, and 10 bases lay in between. CDR3 size: 14 residues. CDR3 nucleotide sequence: TGTGCCAGCACTAATAGTCCCTCCTACAATGAGCAGTTCTTC. This translates into CASTNSPSYNEQFF.

The genes are TRBV5-6 and TRBJ2-5; weak D call: TRBD1 (6 bases). Germline CDR1 SGHDT, CDR2 YYEEEE. V was shortened by 4 bases and J by 0 bases, with 13 bases between the two germline ends. CDR3 length: 15 amino acids. Here the CDR3 reads CASSRLGQNQETQYF. CDR3 nucleotides: TGTGCCAGCAGCCGCCTGGGACAAAACCAAGAGACCCAGTACTTC.

The chain couples TRBV6-5 to TRBJ2-3; TRBD1 might be the D (6 bases). V was clipped by 6 bases and J by 8 bases, with 15 bases between them. The CDR3 covers 13 residues. CDR1 is MNHEY and CDR2 is SVGAGI in the germline V gene. CDR3 loop: CASREPQGPTQYF. The CDR3 DNA is TGTGCCAGCAGGGAGCCACAGGGTCCTACGCAGTATTTT.

This clone was detected a few times. The rearrangement uses TRBV29-1 and TRBJ1-2; 9 nucleotides match TRBD1. The CDR3 has 12 residues. Germline V gives CDR1 SQVTM, CDR2 ANQGSEA. Unmatched junction bases numbered 4, after V lost 3 bases and J lost 8 bases. CDR3 residues: CSVEGQGGGYTF. CDR3 sequence (DNA): TGCAGCGTTGAGGGACAGGGAGGCGGCTACACCTTC.

The chain is built from TRBV6-5 and TRBJ2-1; 9 bases line up with TRBD1. Germline V CDR1 and CDR2: MNHEY, SVGAGI. After removal of 6 bases from V and 4 bases from J, the junction contained 4 bases not matched to a gene. The CDR3 extends over 14 amino acids. The CDR3, as DNA: TGTGCCAGCAGCAATGACAGGGGGTACAATGAGCAGTTCTTC. Its translation is CASSNDRGYNEQFF.

The CDR3, as DNA: TGCAGTCTATACGCGGGGGGCTACACCTTC. It specifies CSLYAGGYTF. The chain has TRBV20-1 and TRBJ1-2; no clear D. V lost 8 bases and J 8 bases, leaving 12 bases between the germline ends. CDR1 and CDR2 (germline): DFQATT, SNEGSKA (reference sequence). This CDR3 contains 10 residues.

The chain employs TRBV4-2 and TRBJ2-3; 12 nucleotides match TRBD1. CDR3 length: 15 residues. Trimming took 4 bases from V and 2 from J; bases not matched to a gene: 1. Germline V gene sequence: CDR1 LGHNA, CDR2 YNFKEQ. The CDR3 bases are TGTGCCAGCAGCCCGGGACAGGGGGCCACAGATACGCAGTATTTT. It yields the protein CASSPGQGATDTQYF.

V usage is TRBV18 and J usage is TRBJ2-5, with 7 bases lining up with TRBD1. CDR3 length: 14 residues. Unmatched junction bases numbered 3, after V lost 3 bases and J lost 2 bases. The V gene's germline CDR1 is KGHSH and CDR2 LQKENI. The CDR3 DNA is TGTGCCAGCTCACCTGTGGACAGGCAAGAGACCCAGTACTTC. This gives the protein CASSPVDRQETQYF.

This rearrangement joins TRBV18 to TRBJ2-1, with D hard to call. The CDR3 runs 14 residues. The germline V gene has CDR1 KGHSH and CDR2 LQKENI. Between the trimmed V and J ends, which lost 6 bases and 0 bases, there was a span of 9 bases. DNA of the CDR3: TGTGCCAGCTCTCCCGAGAGCTCCTACAATGAGCAGTTCTTC. As protein: CASSPESSYNEQFF. Full variable domain (outside the CDR3, taken from reference TRBV18 and TRBJ2-1): NAGVMQNPRHLVRRRGQEARLRCSPMKGHSHVYWYRQLPEEGLKFMVYLQKENIIDESGMPKERFSAEFPKEGPSILRIQQVVRGDSAAYFCASSPESSYNEQFFGPGTRLTVL.

The rearrangement uses TRBV15 and TRBJ1-2; 10 bases match TRBD1. Trimming removed 3 bases from V and 8 bases from J; junction bases left unmatched: 3. CDR3 length: 13 amino acids. CDR1 and CDR2 (germline): LNHNV, YYDKDF (reference sequence). The CDR3 is CATSRGQGLGYTF. The CDR3 nucleotides read TGTGCCACCAGCAGGGGACAGGGGTTAGGCTACACCTTC.